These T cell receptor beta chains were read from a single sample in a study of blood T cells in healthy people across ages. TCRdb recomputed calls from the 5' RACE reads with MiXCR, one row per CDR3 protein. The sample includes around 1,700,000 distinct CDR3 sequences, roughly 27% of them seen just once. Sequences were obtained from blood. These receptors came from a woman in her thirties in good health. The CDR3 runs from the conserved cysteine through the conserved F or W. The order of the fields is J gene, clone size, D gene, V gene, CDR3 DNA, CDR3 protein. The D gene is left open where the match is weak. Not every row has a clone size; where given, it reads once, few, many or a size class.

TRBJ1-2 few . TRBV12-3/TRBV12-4 TGTGCCAGCACTCTTTACGGGAACTATGGCTACACCTTC CASTLYGNYGYTF
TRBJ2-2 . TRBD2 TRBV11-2 TGTGCCAGCAGCTTACGGGGGCTAGCGGGAGCGGGCGGGGAGCTGTTTTTT CASSLRGLAGAGGELFF
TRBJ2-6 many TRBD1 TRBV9 TGTGCCAGCAGCGCCCGGGACAGGGTATTCTCTGGGGCCAACGTCCTGACTTTC CASSARDRVFSGANVLTF
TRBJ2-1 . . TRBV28 TGTGCCAGCAGCTTGACGGGGGGCGGGTGGGATGAGCAGTTCTTC CASSLTGGGWDEQFF
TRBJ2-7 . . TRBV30 TGTGCCTGGACGCCCCCCGGGAGAAGCTCCTACGAGCAGTACTTC CAWTPPGRSSYEQYF
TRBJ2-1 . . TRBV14 TGTGCCAGCAGCCAAGATAGAATTTTGAAGGGGTCTTATGACAATGAGCAGTTCTTC CASSQDRILKGSYDNEQFF
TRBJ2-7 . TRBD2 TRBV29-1 TGCAGCGTTGAGAGCGGGAGGGCCTACGAGCAGTACTTC CSVESGRAYEQYF
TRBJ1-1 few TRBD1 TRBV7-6 TGTGCCAGCAGCTTATGGGGGACAGGCCTCGAAGCTTTCTTT CASSLWGTGLEAFF
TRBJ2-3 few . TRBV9 TGTGCCAGCAGCGTAGATAGGGATACGCAGTATTTT CASSVDRDTQYF
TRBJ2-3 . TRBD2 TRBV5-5 TGTGCCAGCAGCTGGCCCCCCGGGGGGGGCCAAGATACGCAGTATTTT CASSWPPGGGQDTQYF
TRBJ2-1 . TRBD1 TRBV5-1 TGCGCCAGCAGCTGGGGGACAAGACAGGGTAATGAGCAGTTCTTC CASSWGTRQGNEQFF
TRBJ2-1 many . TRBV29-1 TGCAGCGTGGGGGCAGGGTTCAATGAGCAGTTCTTC CSVGAGFNEQFF
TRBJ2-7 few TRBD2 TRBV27 TGTGCCGGCAGTTCCTCTAGCGGCTACGAGCAGTACTTC CAGSSSSGYEQYF
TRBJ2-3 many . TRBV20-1 TGCAGTGCTAGATGGACAGATACGCAGTATTTT CSARWTDTQYF
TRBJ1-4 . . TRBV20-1 TGCAGTACTCCGGCCAGGACGGAAAAACTGTTTTTT CSTPARTEKLFF
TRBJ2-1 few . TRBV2 TGTGCCAGCAGCCCCCAACTCTTCAATGAGCAGTTCTTC CASSPQLFNEQFF
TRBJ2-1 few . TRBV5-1 TGCGCCAGCAGCTTCCCCAGCGGGCGAAACTCCTACAATGAGCAGTTCTTC CASSFPSGRNSYNEQFF
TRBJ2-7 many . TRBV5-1 TGCGCCAGCAGCGGGGGCTTCTCCTACGAGCAGTACTTC CASSGGFSYEQYF
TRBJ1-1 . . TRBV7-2 TGTGCCAGCAGCCCCGGACAGCTTCACACTGAAGCTTTCTTT CASSPGQLHTEAFF
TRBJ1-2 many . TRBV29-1 TGCAGCGTTGCGGACAGCGTCTATGGCTACACCTTC CSVADSVYGYTF
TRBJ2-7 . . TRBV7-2 TGTGCCAGCAGCTTAAACAAGGGGGAAGGCGGGCAGTACTTC CASSLNKGEGGQYF
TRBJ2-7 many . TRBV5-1 TGCGCCAGCAGCTCTGCTAGGGCCGAGCAGTACTTC CASSSARAEQYF
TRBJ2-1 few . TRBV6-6 TGTGCCAGCAGGCAACAGGGACGGGCATACAATGAGCAGTTCTTC CASRQQGRAYNEQFF
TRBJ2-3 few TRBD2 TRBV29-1 TGCAGCGGGGGCCTAGCGGTAAGCACAGATACGCAGTATTTT CSGGLAVSTDTQYF
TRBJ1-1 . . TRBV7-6 TGTGCCAGCAGCTCCAAGGTCGAAACCGAAGCTTTCTTT CASSSKVETEAFF
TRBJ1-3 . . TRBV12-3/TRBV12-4 TGTGCCAGCAGTTTCAACTGGGGCTCTGGAAACACCATATATTTT CASSFNWGSGNTIYF
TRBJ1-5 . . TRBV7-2 TGTGCCAGCAGCTTAGTTGCAGGCGCCTTTAATCAGCCCCAGCATTTT CASSLVAGAFNQPQHF